Listed below are T cell receptor beta chains from one sample, sequenced in a study of T cell responses to AZD1222 COVID-19 vaccine. The protocol was immunoSEQ multiplex PCR, while the TCRdb copy is restricted to in-frame clones and leaves out a portion. The repertoire has about 130,000 clones, approximately 89% of them found once; the top ten carry more than 5.5%. The specimen was peripheral blood, collected on day 0 of AZD1222 vaccination. Every receptor here comes from an adult in good health. CDR3s leave out the opening cysteine and the closing phenylalanine or tryptophan.

j_call: TRBJ1-5; v_call: TRBV19; cdr3_length: 13; cdr3_aa: ASSIAGRSTEPQH
j_call: TRBJ1-5; v_call: TRBV29-1; cdr3_length: 12; cdr3_aa: SVAAGPSNQPQH
j_call: TRBJ1-4; v_call: TRBV2; cdr3_length: 10; cdr3_aa: ASRQGGEKLF
j_call: TRBJ1-5; v_call: TRBV6-2/TRBV6-3; cdr3_length: 13; cdr3_aa: ASSYNWGSNQPQH
j_call: TRBJ2-3; v_call: TRBV28; cdr3_length: 13; cdr3_aa: ASSWQLPFTDTQY
j_call: TRBJ2-7; v_call: TRBV29-1; cdr3_length: 11; cdr3_aa: SAARTEAYEQY
j_call: TRBJ2-1; v_call: TRBV7-7; cdr3_length: 11; cdr3_aa: ASSLTGAGEQF
j_call: TRBJ1-2; v_call: TRBV19; cdr3_length: 12; cdr3_aa: ASSPTGGSYGYT
j_call: TRBJ1-1; v_call: TRBV28; cdr3_length: 11; cdr3_aa: ASSLGQALEAF
j_call: TRBJ1-3; v_call: TRBV18; cdr3_length: 14; cdr3_aa: ASSPLPGDLGNTIY
j_call: TRBJ1-6; v_call: TRBV12-5; cdr3_length: 12; cdr3_aa: ASGLGQPNSPLH
j_call: TRBJ2-2; v_call: TRBV11-3; cdr3_length: 11; cdr3_aa: ASSSEDTGELF
j_call: TRBJ1-2; v_call: TRBV6-5; cdr3_length: 13; cdr3_aa: ASSPTGQGPSGYT
j_call: TRBJ2-1; v_call: TRBV9; cdr3_length: 13; cdr3_aa: ASSVTGGFYNEQF
j_call: TRBJ1-1; v_call: TRBV10-3; cdr3_length: 13; cdr3_aa: AISGSGGADTEAF
j_call: TRBJ1-2; v_call: TRBV19; cdr3_length: 12; cdr3_aa: ASTGLRTDYGYT
j_call: TRBJ1-3; v_call: TRBV19; cdr3_length: 13; cdr3_aa: ASTAGDSSGNTIY
j_call: TRBJ2-5; v_call: TRBV11-3; cdr3_length: 11; cdr3_aa: ASSQSGVETQY
j_call: TRBJ1-4; v_call: TRBV12-3/TRBV12-4; cdr3_length: 11; cdr3_aa: ASSLKGWRKLF
j_call: TRBJ2-1; v_call: TRBV5-1; cdr3_length: 11; cdr3_aa: ASSTGQGNEQF
j_call: TRBJ1-2; v_call: TRBV11-3; cdr3_length: 14; cdr3_aa: ASSLGWTGANYGYT
j_call: TRBJ2-1; v_call: TRBV13; cdr3_length: 14; cdr3_aa: ASSLGLAGGYNEQF
j_call: TRBJ2-7; v_call: TRBV6-1; cdr3_length: 10; cdr3_aa: ASSERGYEQY
j_call: TRBJ1-2; v_call: TRBV6-6; cdr3_length: 11; cdr3_aa: ASSSKQLYGYT
j_call: TRBJ2-7; v_call: TRBV18; cdr3_length: 12; cdr3_aa: ASSPGRLSYEQY
j_call: TRBJ1-5; v_call: TRBV20-1; cdr3_length: 12; cdr3_aa: SASRGQGSQPQH